This T cell receptor beta chain derives from a study of cytomegalovirus exposure and HLA in healthy donors. Findings and caveats of the study: What a later analysis showed was that several of the most significant clusters appeared linked to common viral pathogens.

The CDR3 runs 15 residues. V was pared by 4 bases and J by 5 bases, with 10 bases of the junction left unmatched. Germline V gene data show CDR1 as SGHRS and CDR2 as YFSETQ. Concerning this clone itself: Its specificity is unknown.

Amplification used 60 Vbeta primers and 13 Jbeta primers. Measured with immunoSEQ multiplex PCR; TCRdb has only the in-frame clones, and not every one. The sample has some 190,000 clones, around 87% seen once. The V gene is TRBV5-1, the J gene TRBJ2-5; TRBD1 matches at 8 bases. This TCR was recovered from a boy aged 2 to 10 in good health and CMV-seronegative. Source material: PBMCs. Written as DNA, the CDR3 is TGCGCCAGCAGCCCTTCCTACAGGGGGTGGGAGACCCAGTACTTC. Its protein product is CASSPSYRGWETQYF.